The source of this TCR beta chain is a study of T-cell reconstitution after alpha-beta-depleted transplantation in children. The TCRbeta library was prepared with unique molecular identifiers. Each CDR3 protein is one row after TCRdb ran MiXCR on the PCR reads. The data hold around 180,000 distinct CDR3 sequences, with 8.5% to 14% observed a single time. This clonotype was recorded many times. The CDR3 loop spans 14 amino acids. Germline values: CDR1 SEHNR, CDR2 FQNEAQ (reference sequence). Trimming took 8 bases from V and 4 from J; bases not matched to a gene: 7. The clonotype originates from a boy between 2 and 10 years old with acute myeloid leukemia, due to receive a stem cell transplant. The chain joins TRBV7-9 to TRBJ2-3, with TRBD2 identical over 9 bases. This specimen was PBMCs, taken before TCRalphabeta/CD19-depleted stem cell transplant. The CDR3 sequence: CASPRGRASDTQYF. The CDR3 DNA reads as TGTGCCAGCCCCCGCGGGAGGGCCTCAGATACGCAGTATTTT.